This T cell receptor beta chain was sequenced for a study of blood T cell repertoires in COVID-19. Study overall: The study drew acute and convalescent COVID-19 samples from the United States, Italy and Spain.

This clone was counted once. TCRdb's copy holds only in-frame clones and misses some; the assay was immunoSEQ multiplex PCR. This sample has roughly 52,000 clones, with approximately 89% found just once. The sample taken for sequencing was peripheral blood. This TCR was recovered from a woman older than 75 with acute or convalescent COVID-19.

CDR3 sequence (DNA): TGTGCCAGCAGTCCCGACATACGGAACACCGGGGAGCTGTTTTTT. It translates to CASSPDIRNTGELFF. The chain recombines TRBV2 with TRBJ2-2; D unresolved. Trimming stripped 5 bases from V and 1 base from J, with 11 bases between. The germline gives CDR1 SNHLY, CDR2 FYNNEI. This CDR3 is 15 amino acids long.